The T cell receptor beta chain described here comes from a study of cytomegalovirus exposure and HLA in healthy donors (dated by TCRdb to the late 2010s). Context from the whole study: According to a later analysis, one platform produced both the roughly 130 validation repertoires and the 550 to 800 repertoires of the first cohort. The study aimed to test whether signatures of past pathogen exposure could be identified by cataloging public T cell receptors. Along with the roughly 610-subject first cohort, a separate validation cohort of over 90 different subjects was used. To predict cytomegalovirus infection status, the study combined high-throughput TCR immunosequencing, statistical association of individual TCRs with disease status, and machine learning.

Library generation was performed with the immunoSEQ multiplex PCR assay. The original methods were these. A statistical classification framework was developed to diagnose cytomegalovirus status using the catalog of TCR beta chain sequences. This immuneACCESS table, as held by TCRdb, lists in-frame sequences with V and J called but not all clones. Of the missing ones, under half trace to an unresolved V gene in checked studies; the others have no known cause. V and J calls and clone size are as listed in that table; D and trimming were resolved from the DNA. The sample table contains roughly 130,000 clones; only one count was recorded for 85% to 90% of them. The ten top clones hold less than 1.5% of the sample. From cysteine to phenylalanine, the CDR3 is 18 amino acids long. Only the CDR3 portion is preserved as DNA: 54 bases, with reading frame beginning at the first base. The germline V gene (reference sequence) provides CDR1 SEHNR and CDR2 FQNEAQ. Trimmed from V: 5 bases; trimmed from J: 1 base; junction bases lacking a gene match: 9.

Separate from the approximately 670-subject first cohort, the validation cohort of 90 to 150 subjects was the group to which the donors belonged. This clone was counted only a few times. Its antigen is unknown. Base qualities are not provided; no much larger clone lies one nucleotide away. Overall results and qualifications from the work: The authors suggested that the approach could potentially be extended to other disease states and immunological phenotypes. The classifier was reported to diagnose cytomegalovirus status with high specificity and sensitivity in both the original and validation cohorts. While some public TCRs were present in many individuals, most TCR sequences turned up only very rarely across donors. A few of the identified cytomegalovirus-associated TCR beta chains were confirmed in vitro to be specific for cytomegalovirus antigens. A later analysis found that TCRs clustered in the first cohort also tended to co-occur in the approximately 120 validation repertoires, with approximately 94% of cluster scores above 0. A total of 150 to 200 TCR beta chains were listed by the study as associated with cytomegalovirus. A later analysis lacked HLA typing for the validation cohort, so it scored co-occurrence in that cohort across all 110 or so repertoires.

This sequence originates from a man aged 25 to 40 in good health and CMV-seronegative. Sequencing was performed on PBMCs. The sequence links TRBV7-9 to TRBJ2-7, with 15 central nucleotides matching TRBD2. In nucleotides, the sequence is TGTGCCAGCAGCACCCGGACTAGCGGGAGGGCCGGGTCCTACGAGCAGTACTTC. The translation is CASSTRTSGRAGSYEQYF.